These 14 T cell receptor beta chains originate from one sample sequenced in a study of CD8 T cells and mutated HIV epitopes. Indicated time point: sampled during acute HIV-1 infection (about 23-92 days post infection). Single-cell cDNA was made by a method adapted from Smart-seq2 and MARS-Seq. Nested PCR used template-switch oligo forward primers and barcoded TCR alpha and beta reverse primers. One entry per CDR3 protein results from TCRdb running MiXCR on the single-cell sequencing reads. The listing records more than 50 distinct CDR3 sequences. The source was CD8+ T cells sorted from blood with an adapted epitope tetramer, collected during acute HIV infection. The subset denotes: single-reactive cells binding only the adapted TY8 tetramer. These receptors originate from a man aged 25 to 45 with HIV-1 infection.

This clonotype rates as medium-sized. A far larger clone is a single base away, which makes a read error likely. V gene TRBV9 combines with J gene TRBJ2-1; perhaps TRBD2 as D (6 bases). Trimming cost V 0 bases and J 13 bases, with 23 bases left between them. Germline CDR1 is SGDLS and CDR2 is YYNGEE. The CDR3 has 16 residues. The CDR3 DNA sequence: TGTGCCAGCAGCGTAGGTACTAGCCTAATCCAAGAGACCCAGTTCTTC. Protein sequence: CASSVGTSLIQETQFF.

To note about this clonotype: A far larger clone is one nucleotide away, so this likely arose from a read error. The CDR3 reads CASSRRGLATDEQFF. The CDR3 nucleotides read TGTGCCAGCAGCCGCAGGGGACTAGCGACGGATGAGCAGTTCTTC. This rearrangement joins TRBV11-2 to TRBJ2-1, with 10 bases aligning to TRBD2. This CDR3 has 15 residues. J gave up 8 bases and V 5 bases, and 9 bases lay outside the gene matches. Germline assignment: CDR1 SGHAT and CDR2 FQNNGV.

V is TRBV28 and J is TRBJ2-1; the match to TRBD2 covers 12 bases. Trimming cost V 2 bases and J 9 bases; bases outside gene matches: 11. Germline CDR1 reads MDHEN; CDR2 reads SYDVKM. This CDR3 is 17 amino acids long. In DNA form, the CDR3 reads TGTGCCAGCAGTTTAGGGCTAGGACTAGCGGGATCTGTTGAGCAGTTCTTC. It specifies CASSLGLGLAGSVEQFF.

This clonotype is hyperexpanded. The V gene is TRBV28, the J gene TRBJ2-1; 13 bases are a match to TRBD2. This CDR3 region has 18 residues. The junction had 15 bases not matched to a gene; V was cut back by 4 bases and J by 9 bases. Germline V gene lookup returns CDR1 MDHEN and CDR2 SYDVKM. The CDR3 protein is CASSSETPGLAGSVEQFF. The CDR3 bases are TGTGCCAGCAGTTCCGAGACCCCGGGACTAGCGGGATCTGTTGAGCAGTTCTTC.

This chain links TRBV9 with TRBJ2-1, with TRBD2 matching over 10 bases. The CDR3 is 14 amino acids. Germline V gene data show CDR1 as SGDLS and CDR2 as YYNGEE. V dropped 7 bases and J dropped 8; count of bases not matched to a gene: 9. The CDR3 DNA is TGTGCCAGCCGCGGGGGACTAGCGACGGATGAGCAGTTCTTC. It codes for CASRGGLATDEQFF.

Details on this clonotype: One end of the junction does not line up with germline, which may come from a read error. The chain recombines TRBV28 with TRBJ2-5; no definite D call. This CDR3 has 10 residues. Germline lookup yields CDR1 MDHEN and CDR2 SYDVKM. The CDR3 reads CASSSETPYF. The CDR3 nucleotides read TGTGCCAGCAGTTCCGAGACCCCGTACTTC. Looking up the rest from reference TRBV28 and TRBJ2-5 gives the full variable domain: DVKVTQSSRYLVKRTGEKVFLECVQDMDHENMFWYRQDPGLGLRLIYFSYDVKMKEKGDIPEGYSVSREKKERFSLILESASTNQTSMYLCASSSETPYFGPGTRLLVL.

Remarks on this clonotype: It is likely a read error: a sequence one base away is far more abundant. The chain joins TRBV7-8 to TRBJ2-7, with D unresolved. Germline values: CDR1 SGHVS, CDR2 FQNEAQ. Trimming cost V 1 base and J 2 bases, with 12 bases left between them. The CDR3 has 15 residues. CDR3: CASSLDGAAPYEQYF. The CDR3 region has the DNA TGTGCCAGCAGCTTAGATGGTGCGGCACCCTACGAGCAGTACTTC.

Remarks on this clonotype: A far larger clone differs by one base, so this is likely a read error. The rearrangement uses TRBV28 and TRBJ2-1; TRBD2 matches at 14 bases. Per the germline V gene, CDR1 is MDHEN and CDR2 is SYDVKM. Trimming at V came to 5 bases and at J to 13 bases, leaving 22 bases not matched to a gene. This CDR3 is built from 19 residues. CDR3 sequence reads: CASSLTVGTSGRVRETQFF. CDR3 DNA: TGTGCCAGCAGTCTCACCGTGGGGACTAGCGGGAGAGTAAGGGAGACCCAGTTCTTC.

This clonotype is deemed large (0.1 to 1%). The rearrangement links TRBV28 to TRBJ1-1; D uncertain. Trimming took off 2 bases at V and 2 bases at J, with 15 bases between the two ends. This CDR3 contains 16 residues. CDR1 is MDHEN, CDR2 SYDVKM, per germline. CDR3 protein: CASSLGLGLFNTEAFF. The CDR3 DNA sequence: TGTGCCAGCAGTTTAGGGCTAGGACTGTTTAACACTGAAGCTTTCTTT.

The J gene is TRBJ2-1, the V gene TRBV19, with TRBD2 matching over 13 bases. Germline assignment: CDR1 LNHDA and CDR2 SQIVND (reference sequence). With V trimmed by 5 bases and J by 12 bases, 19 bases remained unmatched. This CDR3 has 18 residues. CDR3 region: CASSATPFGLAGVHTQFF. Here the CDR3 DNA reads TGTGCCAGTAGTGCTACCCCCTTTGGACTAGCGGGAGTTCATACGCAGTTCTTC.

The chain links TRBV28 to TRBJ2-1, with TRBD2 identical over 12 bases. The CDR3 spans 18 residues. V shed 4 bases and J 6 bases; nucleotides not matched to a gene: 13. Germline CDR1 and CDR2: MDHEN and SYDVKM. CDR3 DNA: TGTGCCAGCAGTTCCGAGACCCCGGGACTAGCGGGTTTCAATGAGCAGTTCTTC. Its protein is CASSSETPGLAGFNEQFF.

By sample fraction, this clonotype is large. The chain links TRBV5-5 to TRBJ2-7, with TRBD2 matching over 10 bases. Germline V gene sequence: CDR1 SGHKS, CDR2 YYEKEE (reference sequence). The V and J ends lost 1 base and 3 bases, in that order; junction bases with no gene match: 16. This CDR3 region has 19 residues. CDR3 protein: CASSLSVWGGLAEYYEQYF. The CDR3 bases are TGTGCCAGCAGCTTGAGCGTGTGGGGAGGACTAGCGGAATACTACGAGCAGTACTTC.

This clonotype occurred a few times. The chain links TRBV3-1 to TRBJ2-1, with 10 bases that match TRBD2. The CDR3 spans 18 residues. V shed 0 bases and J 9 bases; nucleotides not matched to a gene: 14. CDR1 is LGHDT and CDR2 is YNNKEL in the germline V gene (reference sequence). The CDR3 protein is CASSQDPLELAGSVEQFF. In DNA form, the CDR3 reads TGTGCCAGCAGCCAAGATCCCTTGGAACTAGCGGGATCTGTTGAGCAGTTCTTC.

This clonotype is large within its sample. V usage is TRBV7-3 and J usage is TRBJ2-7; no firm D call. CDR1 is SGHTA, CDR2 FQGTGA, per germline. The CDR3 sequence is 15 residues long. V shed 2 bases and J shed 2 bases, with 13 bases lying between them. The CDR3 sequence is CASSLDGVAPYEQYF. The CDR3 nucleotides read TGTGCCAGCAGCTTAGATGGTGTGGCACCCTACGAGCAGTACTTC.